This T cell receptor (beta chain) was documented in a study of T cells after yellow fever vaccination. Findings of the study overall: Post-booster samples contained most primary-vaccination clones (approximately 96% CD4, about 90% CD8). Weaker overall was a secondary response that nonetheless peaked faster, on day 5 versus 15. FACS-sorted repertoires could contain abundant clonotypes contaminating from the bulk population.

This clonotype was seen many times. Its specificity is unknown. MiXCR was run by TCRdb on the 5' RACE reads, yielding one entry per CDR3 protein. The data show over 110,000 distinct CDR3 sequences, over 7% seen once. The TCR originated in a man aged 30-40 years who received the YFV17D yellow fever vaccine. Sequencing was performed on CD4+ T cells sorted from PBMCs, taken 5 days after the yellow fever booster vaccination.

CDR3 in amino acids: CASSLRAGLSYEQYF. In DNA form, the CDR3 reads TGTGCCAGCAGTTTAAGAGCAGGACTCTCCTACGAGCAGTACTTC. The chain uses TRBV27 and TRBJ2-7; tentatively, D is TRBD2 (5 bases). From germline, CDR1 is MNHEY and CDR2 SMNVEV (reference sequence). This CDR3 comprises 15 residues. V lost 2 bases and J lost 0, with 11 bases in between.